This T cell receptor beta chain was sequenced for a study of response to subunit inactivated influenza vaccine. Germline V lookup: CDR1 SGHRS, CDR2 YFSETQ. The CDR3 totals 14 residues. Trimming stripped 4 bases from V and 6 bases from J, with 17 bases between. On this clonotype: The antigen is unknown.

TCRdb fed the RT-PCR reads into MiXCR, producing one record per CDR3 protein. The sample holds under 950,000 distinct CDR3 sequences, 20% to 25% seen once. Findings and limits, study-wide: Only a handful of new T cells, the authors suggested, are recruited with each seasonal influenza vaccination.

This sequence originates from a man aged 45-65 years who received an inactivated influenza vaccine. The genes are TRBV5-1 and TRBJ2-7; possibly TRBD2 for D (6 bases). The specimen was PBMCs from blood, collected more than 4 days after vaccination. CDR3 sequence reads: CASSGGLADSEQYF. CDR3 nucleotides: TGCGCCAGCAGCGGGGGACTGGCAGACTCCGAGCAGTACTTC. The variable domain in full, completed from reference TRBV5-1 and TRBJ2-7, reads KAGVTQTPRYLIKTRGQQVTLSCSPISGHRSVSWYQQTPGQGLQFLFEYFSETQRNKGNFPGRFSGRQFSNSRSEMNVSTLELGDSALYLCASSGGLADSEQYFGPGTRLTVT.